Here is one T cell receptor beta chain with its context. Random hexamers served to reverse transcribe roughly 0.45 to 1 ug RNA. TCRdb reprocessed the immunoSEQ multiplex PCR reads with MiXCR, giving one entry per CDR3 protein. The table lists approximately 130,000 distinct CDR3 sequences, under 95% of them singletons, with 0.24% in the top ten. The source of the sample is a study of CD8 T cells in Susac syndrome. Germline values: CDR1 LNHDA, CDR2 SQIVND (reference sequence). The CDR3 is made up of 16 amino acids. Trimming left V 3 bases short and J 4 bases short, with 16 bases between. This sequence joins TRBV19 and TRBJ1-5, with unresolved D. The sequencing sample was made of CD8+ T cells from PBMCs. The clonotype originates from a human donor with multiple sclerosis. The DNA of the CDR3 is TGTGCCAGTAGTATGGATTCGCCAGGTGGTAATCAGCCCCAGCATTTT. Translation gives CASSMDSPGGNQPQHF. The whole variable domain, filled in from reference TRBV19 and TRBJ1-5, reads DGGITQSPKYLFRKEGQNVTLSCEQNLNHDAMYWYRQDPGQGLRLIYYSQIVNDFQKGDIAEGYSVSREKKESFPLTVTSAQKNPTAFYLCASSMDSPGGNQPQHFGDGTRLSIL.